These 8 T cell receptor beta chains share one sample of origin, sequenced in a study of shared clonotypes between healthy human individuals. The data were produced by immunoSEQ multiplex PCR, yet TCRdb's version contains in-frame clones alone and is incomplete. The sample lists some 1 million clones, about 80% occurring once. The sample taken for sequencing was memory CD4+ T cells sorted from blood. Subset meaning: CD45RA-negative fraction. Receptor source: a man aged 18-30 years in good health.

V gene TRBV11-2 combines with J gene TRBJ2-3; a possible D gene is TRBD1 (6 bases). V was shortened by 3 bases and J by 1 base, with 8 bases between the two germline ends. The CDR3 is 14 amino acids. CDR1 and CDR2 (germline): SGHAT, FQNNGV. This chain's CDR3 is CASSFTGRTDTQYF. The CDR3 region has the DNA TGTGCCAGCAGCTTTACAGGGCGCACAGATACGCAGTATTTT.

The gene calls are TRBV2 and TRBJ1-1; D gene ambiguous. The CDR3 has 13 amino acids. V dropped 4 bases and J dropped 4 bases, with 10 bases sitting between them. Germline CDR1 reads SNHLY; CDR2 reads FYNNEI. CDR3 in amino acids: CASSARRVTEAFF. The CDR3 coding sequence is TGTGCCAGCAGTGCCCGACGTGTCACTGAAGCTTTCTTT.

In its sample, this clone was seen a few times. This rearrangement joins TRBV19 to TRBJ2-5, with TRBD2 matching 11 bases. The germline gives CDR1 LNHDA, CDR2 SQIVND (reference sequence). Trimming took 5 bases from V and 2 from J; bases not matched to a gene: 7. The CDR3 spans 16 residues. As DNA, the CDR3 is TGTGCCAGTAGTGAGCGACTAGCGGGGCATCAAGAGACCCAGTACTTC. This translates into CASSERLAGHQETQYF.

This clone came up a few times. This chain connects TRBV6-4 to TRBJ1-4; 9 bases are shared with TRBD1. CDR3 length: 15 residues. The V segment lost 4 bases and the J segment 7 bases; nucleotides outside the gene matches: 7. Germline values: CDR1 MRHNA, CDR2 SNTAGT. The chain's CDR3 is CASSAVDRGIEKLFF. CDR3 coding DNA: TGTGCCAGCAGTGCTGTGGACAGGGGTATTGAAAAACTGTTTTTT.

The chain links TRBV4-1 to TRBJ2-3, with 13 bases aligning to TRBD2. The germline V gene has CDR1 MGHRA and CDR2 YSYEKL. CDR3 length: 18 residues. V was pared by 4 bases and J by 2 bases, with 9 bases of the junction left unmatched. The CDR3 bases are TGCGCCAGCAGCCCGCATCCGGGACTAGCGGGATTCACAGATACGCAGTATTTT. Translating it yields CASSPHPGLAGFTDTQYF.

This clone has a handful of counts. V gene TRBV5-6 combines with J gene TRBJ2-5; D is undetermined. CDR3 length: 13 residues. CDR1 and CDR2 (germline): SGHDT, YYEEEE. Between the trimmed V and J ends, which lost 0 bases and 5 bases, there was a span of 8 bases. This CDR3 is CASSLAAVETQYF. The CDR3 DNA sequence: TGTGCCAGCAGCTTGGCCGCGGTGGAGACCCAGTACTTC.

The CDR3 loop is CASSVGGQVGGDEKLFF. The CDR3 DNA is TGTGCCAGCAGTGTCGGCGGACAGGTGGGGGGGGACGAAAAACTGTTTTTT. The genes are TRBV28 and TRBJ1-4; 7 positions match TRBD1. CDR1 is MDHEN and CDR2 is SYDVKM in the germline V gene. V dropped 5 bases and J dropped 8; count of bases not matched to a gene: 17. The CDR3 is made up of 17 amino acids.

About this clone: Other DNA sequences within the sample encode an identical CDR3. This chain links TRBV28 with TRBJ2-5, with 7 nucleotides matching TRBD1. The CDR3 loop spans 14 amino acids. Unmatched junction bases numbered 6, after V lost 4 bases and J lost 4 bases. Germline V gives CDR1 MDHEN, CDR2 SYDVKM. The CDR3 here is CASSSPGGRETQYF. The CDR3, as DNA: TGTGCCAGCAGTTCCCCAGGGGGTCGAGAGACCCAGTACTTC.